The 23 T cell receptor beta chains given below trace back to one sample, sequenced in a study of shared clonotypes between healthy human individuals. The method was immunoSEQ multiplex PCR; TCRdb's version includes in-frame clones alone and lacks a portion of them. The data show some 630,000 clones, about three quarters seen once. The specimen was memory CD4+ T cells sorted from blood. Subset noted: CD45RA-negative fraction. The origin of the receptors is a woman between 25 and 40 years old in good health.

DNA of the CDR3: TGTGCCAGTAGTACCCGGGACAGCTTGTGGGAGACCCAGTACTTC. Protein product: CASSTRDSLWETQYF. The chain links TRBV19 to TRBJ2-5, with 7 bases lining up with TRBD1. After removal of 4 bases from V and 5 bases from J, the junction contained 10 bases not matched to a gene. Germline CDR1 LNHDA, CDR2 SQIVND (reference sequence). CDR3 length: 15 amino acids. Full variable domain (remainder filled in from reference TRBV19 and TRBJ2-5): DGGITQSPKYLFRKEGQNVTLSCEQNLNHDAMYWYRQDPGQGLRLIYYSQIVNDFQKGDIAEGYSVSREKKESFPLTVTSAQKNPTAFYLCASSTRDSLWETQYFGPGTRLLVL.

This chain links TRBV7-2 with TRBJ1-1; the D is unclear. CDR1 is SGHTA, CDR2 FQGNSA, per germline. This CDR3 has 14 amino acids. V was pared by 5 bases and J by 5 bases, with 15 bases between. CDR3 nucleotides: TGTGCCAGCAGCATAGGTCTCGAGGGAACTGAAGCTTTCTTT. It specifies CASSIGLEGTEAFF.

This CDR3 reads CATDRQANSNQPQHF. Here the CDR3 DNA reads TGTGCCACCGATCGACAGGCAAATAGCAATCAGCCCCAGCATTTT. The chain couples TRBV6-1 to TRBJ1-5; possibly TRBD1 for D (6 bases). The CDR3 consists of 15 residues. V lost 10 bases and J lost 0, with 16 bases in between. Germline CDR1 reads MNHNS; CDR2 reads SASEGT.

The CDR3, as DNA: TGTGCCAGCAGTTCGTGGGGGGGGCACTTGGGGCAATACGAGCAGTACTTC. Amino acids: CASSSWGGHLGQYEQYF. The rearrangement uses TRBV27 and TRBJ2-7; weak D call: TRBD2 (7 bases). Trimming left V 4 bases short and J 4 bases short, with 23 bases between. Per the germline V gene, CDR1 is MNHEY and CDR2 is SMNVEV (reference sequence). The CDR3 contains 17 residues.

This chain joins TRBV7-7 and TRBJ2-5; 13 bases align to TRBD2. This CDR3 has 15 amino acids. The trim removed 4 bases at V and 6 bases at J, leaving 5 bases unmatched. CDR1 is SSHAT and CDR2 is FNYEAQ in the germline V gene (reference sequence). The CDR3 region is CASSSGLAGTKTQYF. The CDR3 coding sequence is TGTGCCAGCAGCTCGGGACTAGCGGGAACTAAGACCCAGTACTTC.

In its sample, this clone was seen a few times. The V gene is TRBV6-5, the J gene TRBJ1-5, with D hard to call. The CDR3 consists of 16 residues. CDR1 is MNHEY and CDR2 is SVGAGI in the germline V gene. The V gene lost 0 bases and the J gene lost 6 bases, with 15 bases spanning the gap. DNA of the CDR3: TGTGCCAGCAGTTACTCGGGTCCTGGGGTGGGTCAGCCCCAGCATTTT. Residues: CASSYSGPGVGQPQHF.

This chain links TRBV6-5 with TRBJ2-5; either TRBD1 or TRBD2 may supply D (6 bases each). Germline lookup yields CDR1 MNHEY and CDR2 SVGAGI. Trimming cost V 6 bases and J 5 bases, with 13 bases left between them. The CDR3 runs 13 residues. CDR3 nucleotide sequence: TGTGCCAGCAGGTCCGGGGGCGGGGAGACCCAGTACTTC. Translation gives CASRSGGGETQYF.

This rearrangement joins TRBV7-8 to TRBJ2-1, with 8 bases lining up with TRBD2. This CDR3 is 17 amino acids long. Germline V lookup: CDR1 SGHVS, CDR2 FQNEAQ. The J segment lost 4 bases and the V segment lost 7 bases, leaving 15 bases of the junction unmatched. CDR3 coding DNA: TGTGCCAGCACCCAAAACGTGGTAGCGGGAAAATACAATGAGCAGTTCTTC. It encodes CASTQNVVAGKYNEQFF.

The chain carries TRBV11-3 and TRBJ2-2; D may be TRBD2 (5 bases). Trimming took off 2 bases at V and 4 bases at J, with 14 bases between the two ends. The length of the CDR3 is 16 residues. CDR1 SGHNT and CDR2 YENEEA come from the germline V gene. The CDR3 sequence: CASSLLVLGGTGELFF. The CDR3 nucleotides are TGTGCCAGCAGCTTATTGGTACTAGGCGGCACCGGGGAGCTGTTTTTT. Filled out from reference TRBV11-3 and TRBJ2-2, the complete variable domain reads EAGVVQSPRYKIIEKKQPVAFWCNPISGHNTLYWYLQNLGQGPELLIRYENEEAVDDSQLPKDRFSAERLKGVDSTLKIQPAELGDSAVYLCASSLLVLGGTGELFFGEGSRLTVL.

With respect to this clone: The sample holds other DNA sequences that translate to the same CDR3. The genes are TRBV27 and TRBJ1-6, with TRBD1 identical over 8 bases. Germline CDR1 and CDR2: MNHEY and SMNVEV (reference sequence). V dropped 6 bases and J dropped 7; count of bases not matched to a gene: 8. CDR3 size: 15 residues. The CDR3 nucleotides are TGTGCCAGCAGCCCAACAGGGGGAAAGAATTCACCCCTCCACTTT. Amino acids: CASSPTGGKNSPLHF.

The rearrangement links TRBV27 to TRBJ2-1; 10 bases map to TRBD2. CDR3 length: 15 amino acids. The germline V gene has CDR1 MNHEY and CDR2 SMNVEV (reference sequence). V was clipped by 6 bases and J by 1 base; unmatched bases: 3. The CDR3 region is CASRRTSGSYNEQFF. CDR3 nucleotide sequence: TGTGCCAGCAGGAGGACTAGCGGTTCCTACAATGAGCAGTTCTTC.

The chain combines TRBV7-9 with TRBJ2-5; D gene unclear. The CDR3 loop spans 12 amino acids. From germline, CDR1 is SEHNR and CDR2 FQNEAQ (reference sequence). Trimming removed 2 bases at V and 0 bases at J, with 1 base between. CDR3 DNA sequence: TGTGCCAGCAGCTTAAACCAAGAGACCCAGTACTTC. Protein: CASSLNQETQYF. The full variable domain, in which reference TRBV7-9 and TRBJ2-5 provide the parts outside the CDR3, is DTGVSQNPRHKITKRGQNVTFRCDPISEHNRLYWYRQTLGQGPEFLTYFQNEAQLEKSRLLSDRFSAERPKGSFSTLEIQRTEQGDSAMYLCASSLNQETQYFGPGTRLLVL.

V is TRBV28 and J is TRBJ1-5, with TRBD1 matching 8 bases. The CDR3 length is 19 residues. V was clipped by 3 bases and J by 3 bases; unmatched bases: 16. Germline values: CDR1 MDHEN, CDR2 SYDVKM. As DNA, the CDR3 is TGTGCCAGCAGTTTTTACGATCAGTTCAGGGGGCGTACCAATCAGCCCCAGCATTTT. Its protein is CASSFYDQFRGRTNQPQHF.

The V and J genes are TRBV4-2 and TRBJ2-5; 9 nucleotides match TRBD2. The last part of the DNA fits TRBJ2-7 better; the J call may be wrong. In germline, CDR1 is LGHNA, CDR2 YNFKEQ. The CDR3 sequence is 17 residues long. CDR3 sequence: CASSQDVLAGPFYEQYF. The CDR3 DNA reads as TGTGCCAGCAGCCAAGATGTTCTAGCGGGACCGTTCTACGAGCAGTACTTC.

This chain uses TRBV14 with TRBJ2-7; 7 nucleotides agree with TRBD1. J gave up 2 bases and V 4 bases, and 8 bases lay outside the gene matches. The CDR3 is 15 amino acids. CDR1 is SGHDN, CDR2 FVKESK, per germline. The CDR3 loop is CASSPNRGIAYEQYF. The DNA of the CDR3 is TGTGCCAGCAGCCCCAACAGGGGTATAGCCTACGAGCAGTACTTC.

The chain uses TRBV18 and TRBJ2-1; possibly TRBD1 for D (5 bases). The CDR3 has 17 residues. Trimming took off 2 bases at V and 3 bases at J, with 17 bases between the two ends. Germline CDR1 reads KGHSH; CDR2 reads LQKENI. In DNA form, the CDR3 reads TGTGCCAGCTCACCAACAATGACAGCCATAGGCTACAATGAGCAGTTCTTC. Protein: CASSPTMTAIGYNEQFF. The full variable domain, its missing parts supplied by reference TRBV18 and TRBJ2-1, is NAGVMQNPRHLVRRRGQEARLRCSPMKGHSHVYWYRQLPEEGLKFMVYLQKENIIDESGMPKERFSAEFPKEGPSILRIQQVVRGDSAAYFCASSPTMTAIGYNEQFFGPGTRLTVL.

This clone occurred once. The chain recombines TRBV4-1 with TRBJ1-1, with D possibly being TRBD1 (5 bases). The V gene lost 4 bases and the J gene lost 8 bases, with 8 bases spanning the gap. The length of the CDR3 is 11 residues. Germline V lookup: CDR1 MGHRA, CDR2 YSYEKL. The CDR3 region has the DNA TGCGCCAGCAGCCGGGGGGGAGAAGCTTTCTTT. It codes for CASSRGGEAFF.

This clone showed up just a few times. The chain carries TRBV7-9 and TRBJ1-1; D is uncertain. The CDR3 consists of 14 residues. Germline lookup yields CDR1 SEHNR and CDR2 FQNEAQ (reference sequence). V lost 5 bases and J 6 bases, leaving 16 bases between the germline ends. CDR3 nucleotide sequence: TGTGCCAGCAGCCCCCCGAGGGATTACTCTGAAGCTTTCTTT. It yields the protein CASSPPRDYSEAFF.

About this clone itself: The same CDR3 arises from other DNA sequences in this sample as well. V gene TRBV6-5 combines with J gene TRBJ2-7, with no clear D. Germline-derived CDR1 and CDR2 are MNHEY and SVGAGI. The CDR3 consists of 11 residues. V lost 2 bases and J 6 bases, leaving 5 bases between the germline ends. The CDR3 spells CASSYRSEQYF. DNA of the CDR3: TGTGCCAGCAGTTACCGTAGCGAGCAGTACTTC.

In the case of this clone: Within the sample, other DNA sequences also encode this same CDR3. This chain links TRBV29-1 with TRBJ2-3; D gene uncertain. The CDR3 spans 12 residues. Trimming took off 3 bases at V and 0 bases at J, with 4 bases between the two ends. Per the germline V gene, CDR1 is SQVTM and CDR2 is ANQGSEA. In DNA, the CDR3 is TGCAGCGTTGACTCTAGCACAGATACGCAGTATTTT. Protein: CSVDSSTDTQYF.

This chain uses TRBV19 with TRBJ2-7; 8 nucleotides match TRBD1. CDR1 is LNHDA, CDR2 SQIVND, per germline (reference sequence). This CDR3 spans 16 amino acids. V lost 7 bases, J lost 2 bases, and 13 bases stayed unmatched. The CDR3 DNA reads TGTGCCAGTACAAATCAACAGGGGGTTGTAGCCTACGAGCAGTACTTC. Translating it yields CASTNQQGVVAYEQYF. Full variable domain (remainder filled in from reference TRBV19 and TRBJ2-7): DGGITQSPKYLFRKEGQNVTLSCEQNLNHDAMYWYRQDPGQGLRLIYYSQIVNDFQKGDIAEGYSVSREKKESFPLTVTSAQKNPTAFYLCASTNQQGVVAYEQYFGPGTRLTVT.

The table lists this clone with a count of one. The chain couples TRBV28 to TRBJ2-7; TRBD2 matches 9 bases. Germline V CDR1 and CDR2: MDHEN, SYDVKM. J lost 5 bases, V lost 6 bases, and 8 bases had no gene match. The CDR3 is 14 residues long. The CDR3 spells CASSYAGLANEQYF. The CDR3 DNA reads TGTGCCAGCAGCTACGCAGGACTAGCGAACGAGCAGTACTTC.

This chain links TRBV11-2 with TRBJ2-7; D gene unclear. CDR1 and CDR2 from the germline V gene are SGHAT and FQNNGV. V was cut by 5 bases and J by 2 bases, with 13 bases left in between. This CDR3 is built from 14 residues. The CDR3 loop reads CASSKAPRTYEQYF. CDR3 sequence (DNA): TGTGCCAGCAGCAAAGCCCCTAGGACCTACGAGCAGTACTTC.